These 16 T cell receptor beta chains were all obtained from the same sample, sequenced in a study of T cell responses to AZD1222 COVID-19 vaccine. Sequencing used immunoSEQ multiplex PCR; TCRdb keeps in-frame clones, though not all of them. Of hundreds of thousands of clones listed, 94% are singletons. Sequenced here: peripheral blood, sampled 28 days after the second AZD1222 dose. The receptor set was obtained from an adult who received the AZD1222 COVID-19 vaccine.

This sequence joins TRBV5-1 and TRBJ2-2; D remains unclear. This CDR3 region has 15 residues. Germline V lookup: CDR1 SGHRS, CDR2 YFSETQ. The V end was cut by 3 bases, the J end by 2 bases, with 11 bases between. Written as DNA, the CDR3 is TGCGCCAGCAGCTCAATCAGGTTTAACACCGGGGAGCTGTTTTTT. Residues: CASSSIRFNTGELFF.

The table lists this clone with a count of one. This sequence joins TRBV19 and TRBJ1-4, with no clear D. Germline CDR1 is LNHDA and CDR2 is SQIVND (reference sequence). This CDR3 has 14 amino acids. V was trimmed by 1 base and J by 6 bases, leaving 9 bases between them. The CDR3, as DNA: TGTGCCAGTAGTATAGTACAGATCGATGAAAAACTGTTTTTT. It is translated as CASSIVQIDEKLFF.

V usage is TRBV2 and J usage is TRBJ1-1; D unclear. This CDR3 has 11 amino acids. The ends were cut back, 7 bases at V and 5 bases at J, with 8 bases in the middle. The V gene's germline CDR1 is SNHLY and CDR2 FYNNEI. The CDR3 nucleotides read TGTGCCAGCAACTCCTGGACTGAAGCTTTCTTT. Encoded protein: CASNSWTEAFF.

This rearrangement joins TRBV28 to TRBJ2-7; 9 bases map to TRBD1. There are 15 residues in the CDR3. J was trimmed by 2 bases and V by 5 bases; bases with no gene match: 7. Germline CDR1 MDHEN, CDR2 SYDVKM. The CDR3 DNA reads as TGTGCCAGCAGTGAGGCCGGGACAGGGACCTACGAGCAGTACTTC. The encoded protein is CASSEAGTGTYEQYF.

V and J are TRBV28 and TRBJ1-2, with D maybe TRBD1 (5 bases). The germline V gene encodes CDR1 MDHEN and CDR2 SYDVKM. V gave up 3 bases and J gave up 4 bases, with 15 bases separating them. This CDR3 region has 15 residues. The CDR3, as DNA: TGTGCCAGCAGTTTGGCACCGGGGCCCGTCTATGGCTACACCTTC. Protein product: CASSLAPGPVYGYTF.

The chain recombines TRBV7-9 with TRBJ1-1; D not certain. This CDR3 region has 13 residues. Germline lookup yields CDR1 SEHNR and CDR2 FQNEAQ (reference sequence). V dropped 2 bases and J dropped 8 bases, with 12 bases sitting between them. CDR3 sequence reads: CASSLLAGREAFF. In DNA, the CDR3 is TGTGCCAGCAGCTTACTTGCCGGGAGGGAAGCTTTCTTT.

V and J are TRBV6-5 and TRBJ1-1, with D perhaps matching TRBD1 (6 bases). Germline V gene sequence: CDR1 MNHEY, CDR2 SVGAGI. The V end was cut by 3 bases, the J end by 11 bases, with 13 bases between. The CDR3 extends over 12 amino acids. CDR3 residues: CASSYQAGAAFF. The CDR3 bases are TGTGCCAGCAGTTATCAGGCGGGGGCGGCTTTCTTT.

The chain employs TRBV2 and TRBJ2-3; no reliable D call. CDR1 and CDR2 from the germline V gene are SNHLY and FYNNEI. V shed 3 bases and J shed 0 bases, with 13 bases lying between them. The CDR3 spans 16 residues. This CDR3 reads CASSEWAWVSTDTQYF. CDR3 DNA: TGTGCCAGCAGTGAGTGGGCCTGGGTGAGCACAGATACGCAGTATTTT.

V and J are TRBV6-5 and TRBJ1-2, with D perhaps matching TRBD1 (6 bases). The germline CDR1 and CDR2 sequences are MNHEY and SVGAGI. The length of the CDR3 is 15 residues. Trimming cost V 8 bases and J 0 bases, with 16 bases left between them. The chain's CDR3 is CASANRDTANYGYTF. The CDR3 bases are TGTGCCAGCGCAAATAGGGACACCGCTAACTATGGCTACACCTTC.

For this clone: Here the CDR3 omits its conserved ending phenylalanine or tryptophan, so a read error is the likely source. Because the CDR3's place on the DNA is in doubt, the DNA is left out and the CDR3 is given as listed by TCRdb. The CDR3 loop reads CASSPGPSPYVL. The gene calls are TRBV7-9 and TRBJ2-7. The CDR3 length equals 12 residues, ends included. Germline loops: CDR1 SEHNR, CDR2 FQNEAQ (reference sequence).

V and J are TRBV3-1 (or the pseudogene TRBV3-2) and TRBJ1-4; D not certain. The CDR3 runs to 16 residues. Germline V gene sequence: CDR1 LGHDT, CDR2 YNNKEL (reference sequence). Trimming cost V 7 bases and J 0 bases, with 15 bases left between them. The CDR3 reads CASTPSRDTTNEKLFF. DNA of the CDR3: TGTGCCAGCACCCCGAGTAGGGATACAACTAATGAAAAACTGTTTTTT.

This clone was found a few times. V usage is TRBV29-1 and J usage is TRBJ1-1, with 9 bases lining up with TRBD1. Germline loops: CDR1 SQVTM, CDR2 ANQGSEA. With V trimmed by 7 bases and J by 0 bases, 3 bases remained unmatched. The CDR3 sequence is 13 residues long. The CDR3 reads CSGRDRVNTEAFF. In nucleotides, the CDR3 is TGCAGCGGCCGGGACAGGGTGAACACTGAAGCTTTCTTT. Supplemented by reference TRBV29-1 and TRBJ1-1, the full variable domain reads SAVISQKPSRDICQRGTSLTIQCQVDSQVTMMFWYRQQPGQSLTLIATANQGSEATYESGFVIDKFPISRPNLTFSTLTVSNMSPEDSSIYLCSGRDRVNTEAFFGQGTRLTVV.

The chain joins TRBV5-3 to TRBJ1-5; D not resolved. TRBV5-3 is labeled an ORF, and its function is uncertain. V was cut by 4 bases and J by 4 bases, with 9 bases left in between. The CDR3 covers 13 residues. The DNA for the CDR3 is TGTGCCAGAAGCCTGCTTTGGAATCAGCCCCAGCATTTT. Translating it yields CARSLLWNQPQHF.

This chain joins TRBV7-9 and TRBJ1-4; TRBD1 agrees at 7 bases. Germline assignment: CDR1 SEHNR and CDR2 FQNEAQ (reference sequence). The CDR3 consists of 17 residues. Trimming removed 5 bases from V and 1 base from J; junction bases left unmatched: 10. DNA for the CDR3: TGTGCCAGCAGCCTATGGACAGGCGGGCGAACTAATGAAAAACTGTTTTTT. Its protein is CASSLWTGGRTNEKLFF.

The CDR3 nucleotides are TGTGCCAGCAGTTATCAACCTAGCTATAGCACAGATACGCAGTATTTT. Translation gives CASSYQPSYSTDTQYF. This chain connects TRBV6-5 to TRBJ2-3, with a possible D match to TRBD2 (5 bases). From germline, CDR1 is MNHEY and CDR2 SVGAGI. There are 16 residues in the CDR3. Trimming pared 3 bases from V and 0 bases from J, leaving 13 bases between.

This clone occurred once. The chain is built from TRBV27 and TRBJ1-1; D might be TRBD1 (6 bases). V was cut by 6 bases and J by 5 bases, with 13 bases left in between. The CDR3 loop spans 13 amino acids. The germline V gene has CDR1 MNHEY and CDR2 SMNVEV (reference sequence). The CDR3 sequence is CASSRRGRTEAFF. The CDR3 bases are TGTGCCAGCAGCCGCAGGGGAAGGACTGAAGCTTTCTTT.